This entry lists 14 T cell receptor beta chains sequenced from one sample in a study of blood T cell repertoires in COVID-19. Clones were sequenced by immunoSEQ multiplex PCR, and TCRdb holds only the in-frame ones, with some missing. Here the sample spans roughly 40,000 clones, 75% to 90% being singletons. The sequenced material came from peripheral blood. The receptors were gathered from a man aged 25 to 40 with active or convalescent COVID-19.

As DNA, the CDR3 is TGTGCCAGCAGCCCCCGTAGGTTGAGGGGACAGGGGGACCCAAGCTCCTACAATGAGCAGTTCTTC. This gives the protein CASSPRRLRGQGDPSSYNEQFF. The chain links TRBV7-3 to TRBJ2-1; 11 nucleotides agree with TRBD1. V lost 5 bases to trimming and J lost 0 bases; unmatched junction nucleotides: 21. The CDR3 covers 22 residues. CDR1 SGHTA and CDR2 FQGTGA come from the germline V gene. Full variable domain (remainder filled in from reference TRBV7-3 and TRBJ2-1): GAGVSQTPSNKVTEKGKYVELRCDPISGHTALYWYRQSLGQGPEFLIYFQGTGAADDSGLPNDRFFAVRPEGSVSTLKIQRTERGDSAVYLCASSPRRLRGQGDPSSYNEQFFGPGTRLTVL.

CDR3: CASSQAAGGTQETQYF. CDR3 nucleotide sequence: TGCGCCAGCAGCCAAGCGGCAGGGGGGACCCAAGAGACCCAGTACTTC. The chain couples TRBV4-3 to TRBJ2-5; D perhaps matches TRBD1 (7 bases). The CDR3 totals 16 residues. V was cut by 1 base and J by 1 base, with 13 bases left in between. Germline values: CDR1 LGHNA, CDR2 YSLEER.

This rearrangement joins TRBV5-1 to TRBJ2-7, with 8 bases aligning to TRBD2. Germline V gene data show CDR1 as SGHRS and CDR2 as YFSETQ. Trimming at V came to 4 bases and at J to 3 bases, leaving 3 bases not matched to a gene. This CDR3 spans 13 amino acids. CDR3 in DNA: TGCGCCAGCAGCAACGGGGGGGTCTACGAGCAGTACTTC. It encodes CASSNGGVYEQYF.

The chain uses TRBV6-6 and TRBJ2-7; 9 bases map to TRBD1. Germline V gene sequence: CDR1 MNHNY, CDR2 SVGAGI (reference sequence). V lost 0 bases and J lost 6; bases outside the gene matches: 6. This CDR3 spans 15 amino acids. The CDR3: CASSYSKGTGSEQYF. CDR3 in DNA: TGTGCCAGCAGTTACTCTAAAGGGACAGGGAGCGAGCAGTACTTC.

The chain joins TRBV5-5 to TRBJ2-2; possibly TRBD1 for D (6 bases). CDR1 and CDR2 from the germline V gene are SGHKS and YYEKEE (reference sequence). The CDR3 has 15 residues. V lost 1 base and J lost 1, with 8 bases in between. CDR3 sequence (DNA): TGTGCCAGCAGCTTGACAGGGATGAACACCGGGGAGCTGTTTTTT. Protein sequence: CASSLTGMNTGELFF.

The DNA of the CDR3 is TGTGCCAGCTCACCATTCCCCCAGGTTAGCGGGAGTATCCACGAGCAGTACGTC. Translation gives CASSPFPQVSGSIHEQYV. J is TRBJ2-7 and V is TRBV18, with TRBD2 matching 9 bases. The V and J ends lost 2 bases and 5 bases, in that order; junction bases with no gene match: 16. The germline gives CDR1 KGHSH, CDR2 LQKENI. There are 18 residues in the CDR3.

The chain has TRBV6-5 and TRBJ1-2; 7 positions agree with TRBD1. From germline, CDR1 is MNHEY and CDR2 SVGAGI. Germline trimming cut 0 bases from V and 8 bases from J; bases unmatched to any gene: 6. The CDR3 has 14 residues. Written as DNA, the CDR3 is TGTGCCAGCAGTTACTCATACAGGGGAGGCGGCTACACCTTC. Translation gives CASSYSYRGGGYTF.

V gene TRBV3-1 (or the pseudogene TRBV3-2) combines with J gene TRBJ2-1, with 8 bases aligning to TRBD2. CDR3 size: 15 residues. In germline, CDR1 is LGHDT, CDR2 YNNKEL (reference sequence). The trim removed 7 bases at V and 4 bases at J, leaving 9 bases unmatched. The CDR3 DNA is TGTGCCAGCAACCCTGGCACTAGCGGTTACAATGAGCAGTTCTTC. This encodes CASNPGTSGYNEQFF.

Comment on this clone: At one of its ends the junction is not consistent with the germline gene, which may arise from a read error. The V gene is TRBV18, the J gene TRBJ2-7; 10 bases agree with TRBD1. Germline loops: CDR1 KGHSH, CDR2 LQKENI. The CDR3 consists of 13 residues. This CDR3 reads CASSGQGSTQVLF. CDR3 sequence (DNA): TGTGCCAGCTCGGGACAGGGGAGCACACAAGTGCTCTTC.

The rearrangement links TRBV3-1 (or the pseudogene TRBV3-2) to TRBJ2-5; 14 bases are shared with TRBD2. The CDR3 is 16 residues long. Unmatched junction bases numbered 3, after V lost 1 base and J lost 5 bases. Germline-derived CDR1 and CDR2 are LGHDT and YNNKEL (reference sequence). CDR3 DNA: TGTGCCAGCAGCCAAGGACTAGCGGGAGGGCCGGAGACCCAGTACTTC. This sequence encodes CASSQGLAGGPETQYF.

This clone was picked up one time. The V gene is TRBV19, the J gene TRBJ1-3, with D unresolved. The length of the CDR3 is 15 residues. The germline gives CDR1 LNHDA, CDR2 SQIVND (reference sequence). Trimming shortened V by 7 bases and J by 2 bases, and 15 bases separated the two germline ends. CDR3 DNA sequence: TGTGCCAGTACCTTAAGTCGGGGTCCTGGAAACACCATATATTTT. Protein product: CASTLSRGPGNTIYF.

V gene TRBV3-1 (or the pseudogene TRBV3-2) combines with J gene TRBJ2-2; 10 positions match TRBD2. This CDR3 has 16 residues. Germline-derived CDR1 and CDR2 are LGHDT and YNNKEL (reference sequence). J was trimmed by 4 bases and V by 5 bases; bases with no gene match: 7. CDR3 sequence reads: CASSSQRGGSTGELFF. DNA for the CDR3: TGTGCCAGCAGCTCCCAGCGGGGGGGCTCCACCGGGGAGCTGTTTTTT.

The chain couples TRBV5-1 to TRBJ2-6; 10 bases fit TRBD1. Germline CDR1 SGHRS, CDR2 YFSETQ. The CDR3 runs to 16 residues. Unmatched junction bases numbered 5, after V lost 4 bases and J lost 4 bases. The CDR3, as DNA: TGCGCCAGCAGCAGCGGACAGGGGGTCGGGGCCAACGTCCTGACTTTC. Protein: CASSSGQGVGANVLTF.

The chain carries TRBV18 and TRBJ2-3; D uncertain. The V end lost 0 bases, the J end lost 6 bases, and 10 bases lay between the germline ends. The germline CDR1 and CDR2 sequences are KGHSH and LQKENI. CDR3 length: 14 amino acids. CDR3 sequence reads: CASSPPGRKDTQYF. For the CDR3, the DNA is TGTGCCAGCTCACCACCGGGCAGAAAGGATACGCAGTATTTT.